A selection of T cell receptor beta chains follows, all from one sample in a study of graft-versus-host responses after intestinal transplantation. The method was immunoSEQ multiplex PCR; TCRdb's version includes in-frame clones alone and lacks a portion of them. Of over 120,000 clones in the sample, 92% were seen once. Their antigen targets remain unknown. Sequenced here: unstimulated CD4+ T cells sorted from spleen or lymph node cells, sampled before intestinal transplant. Receptor source: a human donor who received an intestinal transplant. The conserved cysteine and the conserved F or W are not part of the CDR3 here. D genes are given only for firm matches. Rows may omit the clone size; those that give it use once, few, many or a size class.

j_call | d_call | clone_size | v_call | cdr3_aa
TRBJ2-3 | - | - | TRBV4-2 | ASSAFTDTQY
TRBJ2-3 | - | - | TRBV7-3 | ASSLSAAFTDTQY
TRBJ2-3 | - | once | TRBV7-3 | ASSSSRVNTDTQY
TRBJ1-3 | - | - | TRBV19 | ASSQQHSGNTIY
TRBJ2-3 | TRBD1 | - | TRBV27 | ASTAPRDRGRTQY
TRBJ2-7 | TRBD1 | - | TRBV7-2 | ASSPRTGPDYEQY
TRBJ2-6 | - | - | TRBV28 | ASSLRSGANVLT
TRBJ2-7 | - | - | TRBV28 | ASSLFPGGSY
TRBJ1-5 | TRBD1 | once | TRBV19 | ASSRQGHQPQH
TRBJ2-7 | - | once | TRBV21-1 | ASSSALTETSGSSYEQY
TRBJ2-3 | - | - | TRBV7-2 | ASSLDGIDTQY
TRBJ2-1 | TRBD2 | once | TRBV18 | ASSQLSGRSPYNEQF
TRBJ1-1 | - | - | TRBV7-2 | ASSPRSPGGTEAF
TRBJ2-7 | TRBD1 | - | TRBV6-5 | ASTGGNEQY
TRBJ2-5 | - | - | TRBV29-1 | SVLQETQY
TRBJ1-2 | TRBD1 | - | TRBV7-9 | ASSYDSGQGTGYT
TRBJ2-2 | TRBD2 | few | TRBV5-4 | ASSLGASGRRGELF
TRBJ1-1 | TRBD1 | once | TRBV9 | ASSAGRQGNEAF
TRBJ2-1 | TRBD1 | - | TRBV2 | ASSSDRGSRPSPF
TRBJ2-7 | TRBD2 | - | TRBV7-2 | ASSYPPGAGDEQY
TRBJ1-4 | - | - | TRBV28 | ASSFSRGNEKLF
TRBJ1-5 | - | - | TRBV5-8 | ASTFYSNQPQH
TRBJ2-7 | - | - | TRBV15 | ATSRELLSGYEQY
TRBJ2-3 | - | - | TRBV2 | ASSITDTQY
TRBJ2-6 | - | - | TRBV18 | ASSPQGRSSGANVLT
TRBJ2-1 | - | - | TRBV7-2 | ASSLGPLRSYNEQF
TRBJ1-1 | TRBD1 | - | TRBV28 | ASSLLGPQGQSKRGAF
TRBJ1-2 | - | - | TRBV6-1 | ASSFLGQTNYGYT
TRBJ2-3 | TRBD1 | - | TRBV11-1 | ASSPTGQEVIDTQY
TRBJ2-3 | - | - | TRBV7-9 | ASSPPAGTDTQY
TRBJ1-5 | - | - | TRBV30 | AWSADAGNQPQH
TRBJ2-7 | TRBD2 | - | TRBV28 | ASASRGAYEQY
TRBJ2-7 | - | - | TRBV5-4 | ASSLPGPYEQY
TRBJ2-6 | TRBD1 | - | TRBV5-1 | ASSLEGQSVNVLT
TRBJ2-7 | - | - | TRBV19 | ASSIKPTYEQY
TRBJ2-1 | - | - | TRBV1 | TSSHLAGAYNEQF
TRBJ2-1 | - | - | TRBV6-5 | ASRQVPYNEQF
TRBJ1-5 | TRBD1 | - | TRBV2 | ASSEALGQGRKPQH
TRBJ1-4 | - | once | TRBV18 | ASSPIQGIREKLF
TRBJ2-2 | - | - | TRBV4-3 | ASSQESHRVAGELF
TRBJ1-3 | - | - | TRBV28 | ASTLLGGNTIY
TRBJ2-7 | TRBD2 | - | TRBV7-2 | ASSFGGGYEQY
TRBJ2-7 | - | - | TRBV5-5 | ASSPVNYEQY
TRBJ2-2 | TRBD2 | - | TRBV30 | AWSVVRTSGRATGELF
TRBJ2-1 | - | - | TRBV27 | ASSLFNEQF
TRBJ2-1 | - | - | TRBV28 | ASIQGGYNEQF
TRBJ2-3 | - | - | TRBV20-1 | SRYGTDTQY
TRBJ2-1 | TRBD2 | few | TRBV15 | ATSREARTSGYNEQF
TRBJ2-7 | - | once | TRBV4-1 | ASSQGGRTVPAYEQY
TRBJ2-7 | - | - | TRBV5-6 | ASSWSGVYEQY
TRBJ2-5 | TRBD2 | - | TRBV7-8 | ASSLLRLAGKETQY
TRBJ2-5 | - | - | TRBV5-8 | ASSLAARGLSLETQY
TRBJ2-3 | - | - | TRBV7-2 | ASSLGASTDTQY
TRBJ2-7 | TRBD2 | - | TRBV7-2 | ASSSLSGGPYEQY
TRBJ1-1 | TRBD1 | - | TRBV19 | ASSAIAVTGRNAF
TRBJ2-3 | TRBD2 | - | TRBV4-2 | ASSPLSGSTDTQY
TRBJ1-1 | - | - | TRBV7-7 | ASSADLNTEAF
TRBJ1-4 | - | few | TRBV30 | AWSARAINEKLF
TRBJ2-3 | - | - | TRBV5-5 | ASSERPSGTDTQY